These 10 T cell receptor beta chains were all obtained from the same sample, sequenced in a study of cytomegalovirus exposure and HLA in healthy donors. PCR involved 60 Vbeta and 13 Jbeta primers. Sequenced by immunoSEQ multiplex PCR; TCRdb stores in-frame clones only, minus some. The sample includes over 90,000 clones, around 77% of them seen just once. The sample was PBMCs. These receptors originate from a woman aged 55-69 years in good health and CMV-seropositive.

This chain connects TRBV2 to TRBJ1-3; D may be TRBD1 (5 bases). V lost 5 bases to trimming and J lost 0 bases, with 11 bases between them. The germline gives CDR1 SNHLY, CDR2 FYNNEI. The CDR3 length is 15 residues. The CDR3: CASSPTGVSGNTIYF. The CDR3 DNA is TGTGCCAGCAGTCCAACAGGAGTCTCTGGAAACACCATATATTTT.

The chain couples TRBV28 to TRBJ1-1; 8 bases are shared with TRBD1. The CDR3 extends over 14 amino acids. The germline CDR1 and CDR2 sequences are MDHEN and SYDVKM. The V gene end was trimmed by 5 bases and the J gene end by 3 bases; junction bases not matched to a gene: 5. CDR3 DNA: TGTGCCAGCAGTCCAGGGGGCGCGGACACTGAAGCTTTCTTT. This gives the protein CASSPGGADTEAFF.

The chain recombines TRBV29-1 with TRBJ1-1; weak D call: TRBD1 (5 bases). V lost 6 bases and J 1 base, leaving 12 bases between the germline ends. The germline V gene encodes CDR1 SQVTM and CDR2 ANQGSEA. The CDR3 loop spans 13 amino acids. CDR3 residues: CSVWPGGNTEAFF. CDR3 sequence (DNA): TGCAGCGTCTGGCCCGGGGGGAACACTGAAGCTTTCTTT.

The count of this clone is one. J is TRBJ2-3 and V is TRBV5-1; TRBD2 aligns across 15 bases. J was trimmed by 3 bases and V by 4 bases; bases with no gene match: 6. This CDR3 is built from 17 residues. Germline CDR1 SGHRS, CDR2 YFSETQ. The chain's CDR3 is CASSPGTSGRLTDTQYF. CDR3 DNA: TGCGCCAGCAGCCCTGGGACTAGCGGGAGGTTGACAGATACGCAGTATTTT.

The sample holds one count of this clone. J is TRBJ2-1 and V is TRBV11-3, with D maybe TRBD2 (5 bases). The germline V and J ends were trimmed by 0 bases and 4 bases, with 10 bases remaining between them. CDR1 and CDR2 from the germline V gene are SGHNT and YENEEA. This CDR3 has 15 residues. The CDR3 DNA follows: TGTGCCAGCAGCTTAGATGGAGGTACTTACAATGAGCAGTTCTTC. It encodes CASSLDGGTYNEQFF.

The DNA of the CDR3 is TGTGCCAGTAGAGTCGACAGGGACACGCACGAGCAGTACTTC. It codes for CASRVDRDTHEQYF. The rearrangement links TRBV19 to TRBJ2-7, with TRBD1 matching over 7 bases. This CDR3 is 14 amino acids long. The ends lost 6 bases at V and 5 bases at J; junction bases unmatched: 10. CDR1 and CDR2 (germline): LNHDA, SQIVND (reference sequence). The complete variable domain, with remaining parts taken from reference TRBV19 and TRBJ2-7, reads DGGITQSPKYLFRKEGQNVTLSCEQNLNHDAMYWYRQDPGQGLRLIYYSQIVNDFQKGDIAEGYSVSREKKESFPLTVTSAQKNPTAFYLCASRVDRDTHEQYFGPGTRLTVT.

The rearrangement uses TRBV28 and TRBJ1-1; 7 positions agree with TRBD1. This CDR3 contains 14 residues. The V gene end was trimmed by 3 bases and the J gene end by 5 bases; junction bases not matched to a gene: 6. Germline V gives CDR1 MDHEN, CDR2 SYDVKM. CDR3 residues: CASSLVGGDTEAFF. The CDR3 DNA is TGTGCCAGCAGTTTGGTAGGGGGCGATACTGAAGCTTTCTTT. The variable domain in full, completed from reference TRBV28 and TRBJ1-1, reads DVKVTQSSRYLVKRTGEKVFLECVQDMDHENMFWYRQDPGLGLRLIYFSYDVKMKEKGDIPEGYSVSREKKERFSLILESASTNQTSMYLCASSLVGGDTEAFFGQGTRLTVV.

V usage is TRBV29-1 and J usage is TRBJ2-1; 13 bases fit TRBD2. The CDR3 sequence is 13 residues long. The V segment lost 6 bases and the J segment 7 bases; nucleotides outside the gene matches: 3. CDR1 is SQVTM, CDR2 ANQGSEA, per germline. CDR3 DNA: TGCAGCGTGTGGACTAGCGGGAGAAATGAGCAGTTCTTC. As protein: CSVWTSGRNEQFF.

This rearrangement joins TRBV11-1 to TRBJ1-1; TRBD1 is a possible D gene (5 bases). The CDR3 contains 13 residues. Germline V gene data show CDR1 as SGHAT and CDR2 as FQDESV (reference sequence). V lost 0 bases and J lost 9, with 11 bases in between. The CDR3 DNA is TGTGCCAGCAGCTTAGCGCAAGGGACTAAAGCTTTCTTT. The encoded protein is CASSLAQGTKAFF.

The count of this clone is one. The genes are TRBV11-1 and TRBJ2-4; 7 bases are shared with TRBD2. The CDR3 has 17 residues. J was trimmed by 6 bases and V by 1 base; bases with no gene match: 12. CDR1 and CDR2 from the germline V gene are SGHAT and FQDESV (reference sequence). The CDR3 sequence: CASSLGFGAGEGNIQYF. For the CDR3, the DNA is TGTGCCAGCAGCTTAGGGTTTGGGGCTGGGGAGGGAAACATTCAGTACTTC.